Below, 7 T cell receptor beta chains from the same sample are listed, as sequenced in a study of blood T cell repertoires in COVID-19. This table comes from immunoSEQ multiplex PCR, and its TCRdb copy is limited to in-frame clones, with some not included. The table includes 150,000 to 200,000 clones, over 75% detected once. Sequences were obtained from peripheral blood. The receptors here all came from a human donor in a cohort sampled during active COVID-19.

The V and J genes are TRBV30 and TRBJ2-7; 7 bases map to TRBD1. The germline gives CDR1 GTSNPN, CDR2 SVGIG (reference sequence). The length of the CDR3 is 16 residues. Unmatched junction bases numbered 8, after V lost 0 bases and J lost 0 bases. CDR3 in amino acids: CAWSVRGQMSSYEQYF. The DNA of the CDR3 is TGTGCCTGGAGTGTAAGGGGGCAGATGAGCTCCTACGAGCAGTACTTC. Full variable domain (remainder filled in from reference TRBV30 and TRBJ2-7): SQTIHQWPATLVQPVGSPLSLECTVEGTSNPNLYWYRQAAGRGLQLLFYSVGIGQISSEVPQNLSASRPQDRQFILSSKKLLLSDSGFYLCAWSVRGQMSSYEQYFGPGTRLTVT.

J is TRBJ2-1 and V is TRBV6-4; tentatively, D is TRBD2 (5 bases). The CDR3 contains 17 residues. CDR1 is MRHNA, CDR2 SNTAGT, per germline. Trimming took off 0 bases at V and 4 bases at J, with 16 bases between the two ends. The CDR3 sequence: CASSDSNARTPYNEQFF. In DNA, the CDR3 is TGTGCCAGCAGTGACTCGAACGCCCGGACTCCATACAATGAGCAGTTCTTC.

The V gene is TRBV9, the J gene TRBJ2-1; tentative D call: TRBD2 (5 bases). CDR1 and CDR2 (germline): SGDLS, YYNGEE. CDR3 length: 14 residues. V was trimmed by 4 bases and J by 7 bases, leaving 15 bases between them. The CDR3 DNA is TGTGCCAGCAGCCCGACCCCTACGGGGAATGAGCAGTTCTTC. It encodes CASSPTPTGNEQFF.

The chain links TRBV6-2 or TRBV6-3 to TRBJ2-1; maybe TRBD2 (6 bases). V shed 3 bases and J shed 6 bases, with 15 bases lying between them. From germline, CDR1 is MNHEY and CDR2 SVGEGT. The CDR3 sequence is 15 residues long. DNA of the CDR3: TGTGCCAGCAGTTATCGGCTATCGACTAGCAATGAGCAGTTCTTC. It specifies CASSYRLSTSNEQFF.

CDR3 sequence (DNA): TGCAGCGTTCTCGGCGCGGGAGTGAGCTCTGGGGCCAACGTCCTGACTTTC. It yields the protein CSVLGAGVSSGANVLTF. The rearrangement joins TRBV29-1 to TRBJ2-6; 7 nucleotides agree with TRBD2. Looked up from germline, CDR1 is SQVTM and CDR2 is ANQGSEA. The CDR3 loop spans 17 amino acids. With V trimmed by 5 bases and J by 0 bases, 10 bases remained unmatched.

The chain links TRBV28 to TRBJ2-7; 8 nucleotides line up with TRBD1. CDR1 and CDR2 from the germline V gene are MDHEN and SYDVKM. CDR3 length: 15 amino acids. V was pared by 4 bases and J by 7 bases, with 12 bases of the junction left unmatched. The CDR3 region is CASSSTQDRVWEQYF. DNA of the CDR3: TGTGCCAGCAGTTCAACCCAGGACAGGGTTTGGGAGCAGTACTTC.

The rearrangement links TRBV11-2 to TRBJ2-7, with TRBD1 matching over 8 bases. V lost 1 base, J lost 2 bases, and 4 bases stayed unmatched. This CDR3 is 15 amino acids long. Germline lookup yields CDR1 SGHAT and CDR2 FQNNGV. CDR3 bases: TGTGCCAGCAGCTTAGCATGGACAGGGACCTACGAGCAGTACTTC. The encoded protein is CASSLAWTGTYEQYF. The complete variable domain, with remaining parts taken from reference TRBV11-2 and TRBJ2-7, reads EAGVAQSPRYKIIEKRQSVAFWCNPISGHATLYWYQQILGQGPKLLIQFQNNGVVDDSQLPKDRFSAERLKGVDSTLKIQPAKLEDSAVYLCASSLAWTGTYEQYFGPGTRLTVT.